Following are 2 T cell receptor beta chains from one sample sequenced in a study of blood T cell repertoires in COVID-19. The method was immunoSEQ multiplex PCR; TCRdb's version includes in-frame clones alone and lacks a portion of them. Seen here are approximately 120,000 clones, roughly four fifths observed once, and the top ten hold 12%. What was sequenced was peripheral blood. The receptors shown here come from a man between 60 and 75 years old with acute or convalescent COVID-19.

The chain couples TRBV28 to TRBJ2-7, with 8 bases fitting TRBD2. Germline assignment: CDR1 MDHEN and CDR2 SYDVKM. Unmatched junction bases numbered 6, after V lost 6 bases and J lost 2 bases. The CDR3 is 14 amino acids. The CDR3 here is CASSRSGSPYEQYF. Written as DNA, the CDR3 is TGTGCCAGCAGCCGAAGCGGGAGTCCCTACGAGCAGTACTTC.

This chain links TRBV28 with TRBJ1-1; the D is unclear. The CDR3 extends over 16 amino acids. Germline CDR1 MDHEN, CDR2 SYDVKM. The V end lost 2 bases, the J end lost 1 base, and 14 bases lay between the germline ends. CDR3 loop: CASSLISFSSNTEAFF. CDR3 in DNA: TGTGCCAGCAGTTTAATCTCCTTCTCCTCGAACACTGAAGCTTTCTTT.